A single sample is the source of the 29 T cell receptor beta chains below, sequenced in a study of T cells in Graves' hyperthyroidism and ophthalmopathy. Regions amplified from RNA transcripts were the TCR beta CDR3 regions. HTBI primers were the set used in a first-round RT-PCR of the TCR CDR3. Via MiXCR, TCRdb re-called the multiplex PCR reads, giving one row per CDR3 protein. The sample includes around 660,000 distinct CDR3 sequences, about 45% of them seen just once. Source material: peripheral blood or thyroid tissue (not recorded which). The source is an adult man with Graves' disease, either hyperthyroidism or ophthalmopathy (not recorded which).

On this clonotype: Possible read error: a much larger clone is one base away. The genes are TRBV7-9 and TRBJ2-5, with D possibly TRBD1 on 6 matching bases. V lost 5 bases and J 3 bases, leaving 16 bases between the germline ends. The germline V gene encodes CDR1 SEHNR and CDR2 FQNEAQ (reference sequence). This CDR3 is built from 15 residues. For the CDR3, the DNA is TGTGCCAGCAGCCCCCTGACAGGAAGGAAAGAGACCCAGTACTTC. Encoded protein: CASSPLTGRKETQYF.

The rearrangement uses TRBV6-1 and TRBJ1-1, with 7 bases aligning to TRBD1. CDR1 is MNHNS and CDR2 is SASEGT in the germline V gene. The CDR3 covers 14 residues. J was trimmed by 6 bases and V by 6 bases; bases with no gene match: 10. CDR3 bases: TGTGCCAGCAGACTAGGACAGGCGGGTCCTGAAGCTTTCTTT. Translation: CASRLGQAGPEAFF.

The J gene is TRBJ2-7, the V gene TRBV29-1, with 10 bases fitting TRBD2. This CDR3 contains 15 residues. Looked up from germline, CDR1 is SQVTM and CDR2 is ANQGSEA. The trim removed 3 bases at V and 4 bases at J, leaving 9 bases unmatched. CDR3: CSVDYSAGGKYEQYF. The CDR3 nucleotides read TGCAGCGTTGACTACTCAGCGGGAGGGAAATACGAGCAGTACTTC.

The rearrangement joins TRBV28 to TRBJ1-1; TRBD1 is a possible D gene (5 bases). Germline V gene lookup returns CDR1 MDHEN and CDR2 SYDVKM. The CDR3 totals 14 residues. Trimming left V 7 bases short and J 5 bases short, with 17 bases between. CDR3 amino acids: CASTDPGIGTEAFF. CDR3 nucleotides: TGTGCCAGCACCGACCCAGGGATTGGTACTGAAGCTTTCTTT.

This clonotype was detected a few times. The chain links TRBV6-5 to TRBJ2-2; no clear D gene. Looked up from germline, CDR1 is MNHEY and CDR2 is SVGAGI. CDR3 length equals 15 residues. V lost 2 bases and J lost 0, with 7 bases in between. In DNA form, the CDR3 reads TGTGCCAGCAGTTACAAAGTGACGAACACCGGGGAGCTGTTTTTT. Its protein product is CASSYKVTNTGELFF.

Worth noting for this clonotype: This clone may be a read error of a much larger clone one base away. A read error is likely, as this CDR3 ends without the conserved phenylalanine or tryptophan. The rearrangement links TRBV2 to TRBJ1-3; 8 nucleotides match TRBD1. The germline V gene has CDR1 SNHLY and CDR2 FYNNEI. There are 15 residues in the CDR3. V lost 5 bases, J lost 0 bases, and 3 bases stayed unmatched. CDR3 protein: CASSQDRDSGNTIYL. CDR3 DNA: TGTGCCAGCAGTCAGGACAGGGACTCTGGAAACACCATATATCTT.

There are a few counts of this clonotype. The genes are TRBV20-1 and TRBJ2-5, with D possibly matching TRBD1 (6 bases). The CDR3 contains 14 residues. Germline CDR1 DFQATT, CDR2 SNEGSKA (reference sequence). V was shortened by 6 bases and J by 0 bases, with 14 bases between the two germline ends. The CDR3 DNA is TGCAGTGCCGAGGGGGAAGGGTACCAAGAGACCCAGTACTTC. Its translation is CSAEGEGYQETQYF.

Notes on this clonotype: A much larger clone differs by one base, so this may be a read error. This sequence joins TRBV7-3 and TRBJ2-5; no clear D. The germline V gene has CDR1 SGHTA and CDR2 FQGTGA. The CDR3 sequence is 15 residues long. The CDR3 DNA reads as TGTGCCGGCAGCTTAAGAGGCGTAGCCCTGGAGACCCAGTACTTC. As protein: CAGSLRGVALETQYF.

This clonotype was observed many times. CDR3 amino acids: CASSSRTANMNTEAFF. DNA for the CDR3: TGTGCCAGCAGCTCCCGGACAGCCAACATGAACACTGAAGCTTTCTTT. The chain joins TRBV7-2 to TRBJ1-1, with a possible D match to TRBD1 (6 bases). The CDR3 covers 16 residues. Trimming removed 4 bases from V and 0 bases from J, with 15 bases in between. Per the germline V gene, CDR1 is SGHTA and CDR2 is FQGNSA.

The V and J genes are TRBV29-1 and TRBJ2-6; D possibly corresponds to TRBD1 (6 bases). Per the germline V gene, CDR1 is SQVTM and CDR2 is ANQGSEA. The CDR3 has 16 amino acids. CDR3 bases: TGCAGTGCCAGGGTAGGGGGAAGCTCTGGGGCCAACGTCCTGACTTTC. This translates into CSARVGGSSGANVLTF.

Only a few counts were recorded for this clonotype. The chain is built from TRBV7-2 and TRBJ1-1, with a tentative D call TRBD1 (5 bases). This CDR3 region has 12 residues. Trimming took 5 bases from V and 12 from J, leaving 16 bases between them. Germline V gives CDR1 SGHTA, CDR2 FQGNSA. This CDR3 reads CASSPPVGVPFF. CDR3 in DNA: TGTGCCAGCAGCCCCCCGGTAGGGGTACCTTTCTTT.

This clonotype has just one count. This chain connects TRBV29-1 to TRBJ1-1; no reliable D call. Germline CDR1 is SQVTM and CDR2 is ANQGSEA. Trimming removed 6 bases from V and 7 bases from J, with 12 bases in between. CDR3 length equals 11 residues. CDR3 sequence: CSVAGLHEAFF. DNA of the CDR3: TGCAGCGTGGCCGGACTCCATGAAGCTTTCTTT.

The chain employs TRBV15 and TRBJ2-5; D call uncertain. CDR1 and CDR2 (germline): LNHNV, YYDKDF (reference sequence). CDR3 length equals 10 residues. V was shortened by 0 bases and J by 10 bases, with 3 bases between the two germline ends. This CDR3 reads CATSRDIQYF. The CDR3 bases are TGTGCCACCAGCAGAGATATCCAGTACTTC.

A word on this clonotype: Compared with germline, one end of the junction differs, possibly owing to a read error. The J gene is TRBJ2-7, the V gene TRBV10-3, with D unresolved. Per germline, CDR1 ENHRY and CDR2 SYGVKD. This CDR3 is built from 15 residues. As DNA, the CDR3 is TGTGCCAGCAGTTACTTAGCCGGTGGACCCTACGAGCAGTACTTC. As protein: CASSYLAGGPYEQYF.

This clonotype was detected a few times. The V and J genes are TRBV20-1 and TRBJ1-2; 9 bases agree with TRBD1. CDR1 and CDR2 (germline): DFQATT, SNEGSKA (reference sequence). This CDR3 contains 13 residues. J lost 4 bases, V lost 6 bases, and 6 bases had no gene match. CDR3 loop: CSAPGTGFYGYTF. CDR3 sequence (DNA): TGCAGTGCACCCGGGACAGGGTTCTATGGCTACACCTTC.

This clonotype was observed many times. The chain uses TRBV24-1 and TRBJ1-2; the D is unclear. Between the trimmed V and J ends, which lost 1 base and 0 bases, there was a span of 8 bases. Looked up from germline, CDR1 is KGHDR and CDR2 is SFDVKD. The length of the CDR3 is 15 residues. CDR3 DNA sequence: TGTGCCACCAGTGATTTCGACGGGGCTAACTATGGCTACACCTTC. It specifies CATSDFDGANYGYTF.

This clonotype was counted only a few times. The chain uses TRBV15 and TRBJ2-7; tentative D call: TRBD2 (7 bases). Trimming cost V 1 base and J 5 bases, with 15 bases left between them. From germline, CDR1 is LNHNV and CDR2 YYDKDF (reference sequence). This CDR3 contains 15 residues. CDR3 in DNA: TGTGCCACCAGCAGAGGTCGGGGGGCGAGAAACGAGCAGTACTTC. Translation: CATSRGRGARNEQYF.

The DNA for the CDR3 is TGCGCCAGCAGCTTGGGGGGGGCGGAATCGGGGGAGCAGTACTTC. It encodes CASSLGGAESGEQYF. This chain links TRBV5-1 with TRBJ2-7; the D call may be TRBD1 or TRBD2 (6 bases each). V was trimmed by 0 bases and J by 7 bases, leaving 17 bases between them. This CDR3 comprises 15 residues. Germline values: CDR1 SGHRS, CDR2 YFSETQ.

This clonotype was seen repeatedly, ten times or more. The chain carries TRBV19 and TRBJ1-2; D ambiguous. This CDR3 is built from 15 residues. V dropped 6 bases and J dropped 8 bases, with 22 bases sitting between them. Germline CDR1 is LNHDA and CDR2 is SQIVND (reference sequence). The CDR3 reads CASRSSRPQLWGYTF. The CDR3 nucleotides are TGTGCCAGTAGATCTTCCCGCCCTCAACTGTGGGGCTACACCTTC.

The chain combines TRBV12-3 or TRBV12-4 with TRBJ1-1; D is possibly TRBD1 (5 bases). Between the trimmed V and J ends, which lost 6 bases and 5 bases, there was a span of 22 bases. The CDR3 runs to 16 residues. For the CDR3, the DNA is TGTGCCAGCAGAAGACAGATCAGCGCTGAAGGAACTGAAGCTTTCTTT. Its translation: CASRRQISAEGTEAFF.

Details on this clonotype: A much bigger clone sits one base away, suggesting this may be a read error. The chain uses TRBV7-4 and TRBJ2-5; D unclear. The V end was cut by 10 bases, the J end by 4 bases, with 13 bases between. Germline CDR1 reads SGHVT; CDR2 reads SQSDAQ. The CDR3 totals 12 residues. In DNA form, the CDR3 reads TGTGCCATCAGTGAATTGTTAGAGACCCAGTACTTC. It is translated as CAISELLETQYF.

Points on this clonotype: A much bigger clone sits one base away, suggesting this may be a read error. The J gene is TRBJ1-1, the V gene TRBV10-3; D remains unclear. Germline lookup yields CDR1 ENHRY and CDR2 SYGVKD. This CDR3 region has 13 residues. The V end lost 4 bases, the J end lost 6 bases, and 12 bases lay between the germline ends. This CDR3 reads CAISVEGGAEAFF. The CDR3 bases are TGTGCCATCAGTGTTGAAGGTGGAGCTGAAGCTTTCTTT.

This clonotype appeared many times. The chain uses TRBV5-1 and TRBJ2-7, with 8 bases aligning to TRBD1. Per germline, CDR1 SGHRS and CDR2 YFSETQ. CDR3 length: 12 residues. After removal of 4 bases from V and 6 bases from J, the junction contained 3 bases not matched to a gene. This chain's CDR3 is CASSLTGAEQYF. As DNA, the CDR3 is TGCGCCAGCAGCCTGACAGGGGCCGAGCAGTACTTC.

The chain is built from TRBV7-9 and TRBJ1-5; possibly TRBD1 for D (5 bases). This CDR3 has 13 residues. The germline V gene has CDR1 SEHNR and CDR2 FQNEAQ (reference sequence). V was pared by 1 base and J by 14 bases, with 15 bases between. The CDR3, as DNA: TGTGCCAGCAGCTTAGGAGGGGAATCCTACGAGCATTTT. This encodes CASSLGGESYEHF.

This clonotype was detected only a few times. The chain links TRBV7-9 to TRBJ1-2, with a weak D call TRBD1 (6 bases). This CDR3 spans 13 amino acids. Germline V gene lookup returns CDR1 SEHNR and CDR2 FQNEAQ (reference sequence). Trimming stripped 3 bases from V and 8 bases from J, with 13 bases between. The CDR3 loop reads CASSFKGEEGYTF. The CDR3 DNA reads as TGTGCCAGCAGCTTTAAGGGGGAGGAAGGCTACACCTTC.

This sequence joins TRBV5-8 and TRBJ1-5; 7 positions match TRBD1. After removal of 4 bases from V and 3 bases from J, the junction contained 4 bases not matched to a gene. Germline V gene sequence: CDR1 SGHTS, CDR2 YDEGEE. The CDR3 is 14 amino acids. CDR3 sequence reads: CASSRGQPNQPQHF. The CDR3 DNA sequence: TGTGCCAGCAGCCGGGGACAGCCCAATCAGCCCCAGCATTTT.

The chain links TRBV7-2 to TRBJ1-2; no definite D call. The CDR3 runs 13 residues. The ends were cut back, 4 bases at V and 4 bases at J, with 10 bases in the middle. Germline CDR1 SGHTA, CDR2 FQGNSA. CDR3 sequence reads: CASSYLTGYGYTF. The DNA for the CDR3 is TGTGCCAGCAGCTATCTCACCGGCTATGGCTACACCTTC.

This clonotype was found a few times. This sequence joins TRBV9 and TRBJ1-5; 7 bases fit TRBD1. Germline V gene sequence: CDR1 SGDLS, CDR2 YYNGEE. This CDR3 region has 14 residues. J gave up 6 bases and V 5 bases, and 8 bases lay outside the gene matches. CDR3 protein: CASREEGASQPQHF. The CDR3 DNA sequence: TGTGCCAGCAGGGAGGAGGGGGCTTCTCAGCCCCAGCATTTT. Complete variable domain (other parts from reference TRBV9 and TRBJ1-5): DSGVTQTPKHLITATGQRVTLRCSPRSGDLSVYWYQQSLDQGLQFLIQYYNGEERAKGNILERFSAQQFPDLHSELNLSSLELGDSALYFCASREEGASQPQHFGDGTRLSIL.

V and J are TRBV6-2 or TRBV6-3 and TRBJ1-1, with D perhaps TRBD1 (5 bases). Germline CDR1 MNHEY, CDR2 SVGEGT. The CDR3 is made up of 16 amino acids. V was trimmed by 2 bases and J by 0 bases, leaving 13 bases between them. The CDR3 here is CASSYKGLTLNTEAFF. In nucleotides, the CDR3 is TGTGCCAGCAGTTACAAGGGGTTAACCCTGAACACTGAAGCTTTCTTT.